The next 5 T cell receptor beta chains were all read from a single sample in a study of beta chain features in type 1 diabetes. The whole isolated RNA underwent reverse transcription, so sequencing captured expressed TCRB transcripts. TCRdb's copy holds only in-frame clones and misses some; the assay was immunoSEQ multiplex PCR. The table lists tens of thousands of clones, 40% to 60% of them singletons. Their antigens remain unidentified. General observations from the study: Type 1 diabetes patients showed a moderate but significant shortening of TCRB CDR3s in all four CD4+ subsets.

The sequenced sample consisted of Tregs from blood. These receptor sequences come from a woman aged 40 to 55 with type 1 diabetes.

The chain carries TRBV7-8 and TRBJ2-5, with D unresolved. CDR3 length: 14 amino acids. V was clipped by 5 bases and J by 0 bases, with 10 bases between them. Germline CDR1 is SGHVS and CDR2 is FQNEAQ. In nucleotides, the CDR3 is TGTGCCAGCAGCCCCTACGAGTACCAAGAGACCCAGTACTTC. This translates into CASSPYEYQETQYF. Combining the CDR3 with reference TRBV7-8 and TRBJ2-5 gives the whole variable domain GAGVSQSPRYKVAKRGQDVALRCDPISGHVSLFWYQQALGQGPEFLTYFQNEAQLDKSGLPSDRFFAERPEGSVSTLKIQRTQQEDSAVYLCASSPYEYQETQYFGPGTRLLVL.

This clone occurred a few times. This chain uses TRBV19 with TRBJ1-1, with 7 bases identical to TRBD1. CDR1 LNHDA and CDR2 SQIVND come from the germline V gene (reference sequence). The CDR3 runs 13 residues. V shed 1 base and J 5 bases; nucleotides not matched to a gene: 1. The CDR3 region has the DNA TGTGCCAGTAGTATAGGGGGACAGACTGAAGCTTTCTTT. This translates into CASSIGGQTEAFF.

This clone was found many times. V and J are TRBV6-1 and TRBJ1-2; 9 bases align to TRBD1. CDR1 and CDR2 from the germline V gene are MNHNS and SASEGT. The V and J ends lost 2 bases and 1 base, in that order; junction bases with no gene match: 5. CDR3 length: 16 residues. DNA for the CDR3: TGTGCCAGCAGTGAAACGGGACAGGGAGTTAACTATGGCTACACCTTC. It is translated as CASSETGQGVNYGYTF.

This sequence joins TRBV9 and TRBJ1-1, with D perhaps matching TRBD1 (6 bases). The CDR3 is 15 amino acids. The ends were cut back, 4 bases at V and 1 base at J, with 14 bases in the middle. Per the germline V gene, CDR1 is SGDLS and CDR2 is YYNGEE. CDR3 bases: TGTGCCAGCAGCCCGTCGCGGGGGCGGAACACTGAAGCTTTCTTT. Its translation: CASSPSRGRNTEAFF.

This clone was detected only a few times. This chain uses TRBV7-2 with TRBJ1-6; TRBD1 might be the D (5 bases). CDR1 is SGHTA and CDR2 is FQGNSA in the germline V gene. The CDR3 spans 13 residues. V was shortened by 1 base and J by 8 bases, with 6 bases between the two germline ends. The CDR3 DNA reads as TGTGCCAGCAGCTTAGGCAGGGATTCACCCCTCCACTTT. It specifies CASSLGRDSPLHF. Variable domain in full (rest from reference TRBV7-2 and TRBJ1-6): GAGVSQSPSNKVTEKGKDVELRCDPISGHTALYWYRQSLGQGLEFLIYFQGNSAPDKSGLPSDRFSAERTGGSVSTLTIQRTQQEDSAVYLCASSLGRDSPLHFGNGTRLTVT.